Shown below are 10 T cell receptor beta chains from a single sample sequenced in a study of blood T cell repertoires in COVID-19. Profiled with immunoSEQ multiplex PCR; TCRdb holds only in-frame clones, not every one. The repertoire holds more than 25,000 clones, with roughly 87% as singletons. Sequencing was done on a sample of peripheral blood. These receptors originate from a man over 45 with active COVID-19.

The V call is TRBV10-3, the J call TRBJ1-4, with D unclear. Germline CDR1 and CDR2: ENHRY and SYGVKD. CDR3 length: 14 amino acids. The V end lost 3 bases, the J end lost 7 bases, and 12 bases lay between the germline ends. CDR3 sequence reads: CAISDRGGSEKLFF. In DNA, the CDR3 is TGTGCCATCAGTGACCGGGGAGGGAGTGAAAAACTGTTTTTT.

The chain uses TRBV7-9 and TRBJ1-2, with TRBD1 matching over 7 bases. Trimming removed 3 bases from V and 6 bases from J; junction bases left unmatched: 10. The CDR3 runs to 15 residues. Germline V gene lookup returns CDR1 SEHNR and CDR2 FQNEAQ (reference sequence). Here the CDR3 reads CASSLLGTAANGYTF. The CDR3 nucleotides are TGTGCCAGCAGCTTGTTGGGGACAGCTGCTAATGGCTACACCTTC.

The CDR3 loop reads CASSPTGVADTQYF. The DNA for the CDR3 is TGTGCCAGCAGCCCGACAGGGGTGGCAGATACGCAGTATTTT. The chain is built from TRBV7-2 and TRBJ2-3; 8 nucleotides agree with TRBD1. Trimming took 5 bases from V and 4 from J; bases not matched to a gene: 5. The CDR3 covers 14 residues. Germline V CDR1 and CDR2: SGHTA, FQGNSA.

This clone is a singleton in its sample. The gene calls are TRBV24-1 and TRBJ2-5; TRBD1 matches 8 bases. The germline CDR1 and CDR2 sequences are KGHDR and SFDVKD. The junction had 4 bases not matched to a gene; V was cut back by 9 bases and J by 5 bases. The CDR3 totals 12 residues. The CDR3 DNA reads as TGTGCCACCGGACAGGGACTGGAGACCCAGTACTTC. The encoded protein is CATGQGLETQYF.

This chain joins TRBV6-2 or TRBV6-3 and TRBJ1-2; D remains unclear. The CDR3 consists of 15 residues. The germline V and J ends were trimmed by 0 bases and 3 bases, with 11 bases remaining between them. Germline V gene sequence: CDR1 MNHEY, CDR2 SVGEGT. In DNA form, the CDR3 reads TGTGCCAGCAGTTACTCACTTATAGAGGACTATGGCTACACCTTC. As protein: CASSYSLIEDYGYTF.

CDR3 protein: CSASQQGLANYGYTF. The CDR3 DNA reads as TGCAGTGCTAGTCAGCAGGGGTTAGCTAACTATGGCTACACCTTC. The chain uses TRBV20-1 and TRBJ1-2, with D maybe TRBD1 (6 bases). The germline V and J ends were trimmed by 3 bases and 0 bases, with 14 bases remaining between them. Germline lookup yields CDR1 DFQATT and CDR2 SNEGSKA (reference sequence). The CDR3 loop spans 15 amino acids.

The chain links TRBV19 to TRBJ1-1; weak D call: TRBD1 (5 bases). V lost 3 bases to trimming and J lost 4 bases, with 12 bases between them. This CDR3 comprises 14 residues. Germline V gene lookup returns CDR1 LNHDA and CDR2 SQIVND (reference sequence). This chain's CDR3 is CASSMGRVGTEAFF. As DNA, the CDR3 is TGTGCCAGTAGTATGGGCAGGGTGGGCACTGAAGCTTTCTTT.

The chain recombines TRBV10-3 with TRBJ1-1; TRBD1 agrees at 9 bases. The length of the CDR3 is 14 residues. V trimming: 4 bases; J trimming: 5 bases; junction bases outside the gene matches: 5. Germline V gives CDR1 ENHRY, CDR2 SYGVKD. The CDR3 coding sequence is TGTGCCATCAGTGTGGACAGGGGAGTGACTGAAGCTTTCTTT. Protein product: CAISVDRGVTEAFF.

This chain connects TRBV19 to TRBJ1-2; D possibly corresponds to TRBD1 (6 bases). CDR1 is LNHDA, CDR2 SQIVND, per germline (reference sequence). V was pared by 5 bases and J by 4 bases, with 26 bases between. CDR3 length: 18 residues. CDR3 sequence (DNA): TGTGCCAGTAGTGGAATGGCCGGGACAACCTCTCGGGGCTATGGCTACACCTTC. This gives the protein CASSGMAGTTSRGYGYTF.

J is TRBJ2-2 and V is TRBV29-1, with D perhaps TRBD2 (6 bases). Trimming cost V 6 bases and J 4 bases, with 24 bases left between them. CDR1 and CDR2 (germline): SQVTM, ANQGSEA. The CDR3 sequence is 17 residues long. The CDR3 nucleotides read TGCAGCGTAACCGGACGGGGAGGTAGTGGGTCCACCGGGGAGCTGTTTTTT. This codes for CSVTGRGGSGSTGELFF.